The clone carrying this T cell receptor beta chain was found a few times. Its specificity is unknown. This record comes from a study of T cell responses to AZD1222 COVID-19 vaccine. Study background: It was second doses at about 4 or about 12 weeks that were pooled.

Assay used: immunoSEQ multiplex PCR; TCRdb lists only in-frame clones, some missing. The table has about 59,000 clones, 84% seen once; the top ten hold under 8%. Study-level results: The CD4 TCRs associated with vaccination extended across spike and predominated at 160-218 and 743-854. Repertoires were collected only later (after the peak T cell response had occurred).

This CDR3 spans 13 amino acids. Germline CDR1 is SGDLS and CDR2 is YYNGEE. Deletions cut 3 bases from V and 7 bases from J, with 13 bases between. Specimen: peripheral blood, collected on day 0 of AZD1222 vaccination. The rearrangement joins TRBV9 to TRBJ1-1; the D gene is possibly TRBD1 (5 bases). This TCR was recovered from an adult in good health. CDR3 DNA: TGTGCCAGCAGCGCAGGGCGTGGGGGTGAAGCTTTCTTT. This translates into CASSAGRGGEAFF.